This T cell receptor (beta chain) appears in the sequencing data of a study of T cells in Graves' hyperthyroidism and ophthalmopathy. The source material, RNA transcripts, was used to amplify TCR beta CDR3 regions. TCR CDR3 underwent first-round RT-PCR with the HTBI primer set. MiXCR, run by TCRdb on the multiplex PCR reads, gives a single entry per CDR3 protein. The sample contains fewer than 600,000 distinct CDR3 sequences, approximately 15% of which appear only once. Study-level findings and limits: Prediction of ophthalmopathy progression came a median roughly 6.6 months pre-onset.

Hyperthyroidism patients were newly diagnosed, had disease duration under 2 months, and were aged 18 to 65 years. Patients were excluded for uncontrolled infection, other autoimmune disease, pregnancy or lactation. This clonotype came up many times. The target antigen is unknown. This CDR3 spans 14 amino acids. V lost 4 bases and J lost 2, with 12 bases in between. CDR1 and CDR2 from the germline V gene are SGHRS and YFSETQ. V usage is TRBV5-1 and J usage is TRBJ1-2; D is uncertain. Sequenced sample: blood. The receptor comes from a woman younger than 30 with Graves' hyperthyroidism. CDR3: CASSRTDGNYGYTF. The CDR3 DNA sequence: TGCGCCAGCAGCCGGACGGACGGAAACTATGGCTACACCTTC. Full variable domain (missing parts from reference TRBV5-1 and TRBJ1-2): KAGVTQTPRYLIKTRGQQVTLSCSPISGHRSVSWYQQTPGQGLQFLFEYFSETQRNKGNFPGRFSGRQFSNSRSEMNVSTLELGDSALYLCASSRTDGNYGYTFGSGTRLTVV.